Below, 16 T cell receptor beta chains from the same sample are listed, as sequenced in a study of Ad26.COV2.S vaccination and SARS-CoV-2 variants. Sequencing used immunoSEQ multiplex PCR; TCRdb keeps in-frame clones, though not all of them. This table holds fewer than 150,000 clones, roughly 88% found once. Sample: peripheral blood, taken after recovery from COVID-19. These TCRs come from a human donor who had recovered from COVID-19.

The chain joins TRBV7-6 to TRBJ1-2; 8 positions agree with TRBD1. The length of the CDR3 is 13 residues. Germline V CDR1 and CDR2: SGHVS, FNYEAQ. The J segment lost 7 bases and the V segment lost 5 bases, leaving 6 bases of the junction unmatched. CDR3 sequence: CASSPRQGPGYTF. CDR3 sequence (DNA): TGTGCCAGCAGCCCTCGACAGGGGCCTGGCTACACCTTC.

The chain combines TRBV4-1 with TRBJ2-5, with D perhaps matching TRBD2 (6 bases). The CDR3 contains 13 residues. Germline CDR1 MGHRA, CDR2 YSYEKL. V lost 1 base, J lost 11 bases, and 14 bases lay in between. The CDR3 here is CASSQGAYGGQYF. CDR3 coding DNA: TGCGCCAGCAGCCAAGGGGCCTACGGGGGTCAGTACTTC.

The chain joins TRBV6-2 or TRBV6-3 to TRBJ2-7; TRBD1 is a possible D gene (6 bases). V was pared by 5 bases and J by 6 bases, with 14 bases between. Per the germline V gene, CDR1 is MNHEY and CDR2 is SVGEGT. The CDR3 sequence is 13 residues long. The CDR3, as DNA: TGTGCCAGCAGTGGGACATTCGTTGGCGAGCAGTACTTC. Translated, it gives CASSGTFVGEQYF.

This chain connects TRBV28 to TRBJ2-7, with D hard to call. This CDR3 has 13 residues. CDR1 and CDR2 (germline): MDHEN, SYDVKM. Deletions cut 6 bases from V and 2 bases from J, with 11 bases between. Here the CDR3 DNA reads TGTGCCAGCAGACCCCCCGTCACCTACGAGCAGTACTTC. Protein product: CASRPPVTYEQYF.

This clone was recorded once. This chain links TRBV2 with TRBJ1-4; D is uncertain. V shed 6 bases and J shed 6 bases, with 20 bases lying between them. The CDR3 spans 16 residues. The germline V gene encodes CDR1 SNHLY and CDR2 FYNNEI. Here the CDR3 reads CASSPTPTVGDEKLFF. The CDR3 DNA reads TGTGCCAGCAGCCCGACCCCTACAGTCGGAGATGAAAAACTGTTTTTT.

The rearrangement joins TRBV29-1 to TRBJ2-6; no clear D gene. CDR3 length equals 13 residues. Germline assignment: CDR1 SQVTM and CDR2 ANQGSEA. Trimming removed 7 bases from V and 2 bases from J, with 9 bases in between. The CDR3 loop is CSDQVAGANVLTF. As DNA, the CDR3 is TGCAGCGACCAGGTCGCTGGGGCCAACGTCCTGACTTTC.

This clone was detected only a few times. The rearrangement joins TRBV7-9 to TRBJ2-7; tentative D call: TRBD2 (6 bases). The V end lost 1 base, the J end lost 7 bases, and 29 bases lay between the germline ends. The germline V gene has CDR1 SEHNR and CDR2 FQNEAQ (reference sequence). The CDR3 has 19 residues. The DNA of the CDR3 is TGTGCCAGCAGCTTAGGCCCACCGGGAGACCTTCTCGCCTCGGGAGAGCAGTACTTC. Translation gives CASSLGPPGDLLASGEQYF.

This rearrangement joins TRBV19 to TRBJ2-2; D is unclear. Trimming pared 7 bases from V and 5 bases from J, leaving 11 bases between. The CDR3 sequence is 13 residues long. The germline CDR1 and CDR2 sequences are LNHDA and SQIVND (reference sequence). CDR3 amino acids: CASKRVGTGELFF. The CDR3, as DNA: TGTGCCAGTAAACGGGTTGGGACCGGGGAGCTGTTTTTT. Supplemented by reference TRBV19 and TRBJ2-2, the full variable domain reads DGGITQSPKYLFRKEGQNVTLSCEQNLNHDAMYWYRQDPGQGLRLIYYSQIVNDFQKGDIAEGYSVSREKKESFPLTVTSAQKNPTAFYLCASKRVGTGELFFGEGSRLTVL.

CDR3 amino acids: CASSGVRAETQYF. The CDR3 coding sequence is TGTGCCAGCAGTGGGGTCAGGGCGGAGACCCAGTACTTC. This rearrangement joins TRBV2 to TRBJ2-5; D perhaps matches TRBD1 (5 bases). Germline loops: CDR1 SNHLY, CDR2 FYNNEI. V was trimmed by 4 bases and J by 5 bases, leaving 11 bases between them. The CDR3 covers 13 residues. Using reference TRBV2 and TRBJ2-5 for the parts outside the CDR3, the full variable domain is EPEVTQTPSHQVTQMGQEVILRCVPISNHLYFYWYRQILGQKVEFLVSFYNNEISEKSEIFDDQFSVERPDGSNFTLKIRSTKLEDSAMYFCASSGVRAETQYFGPGTRLLVL.

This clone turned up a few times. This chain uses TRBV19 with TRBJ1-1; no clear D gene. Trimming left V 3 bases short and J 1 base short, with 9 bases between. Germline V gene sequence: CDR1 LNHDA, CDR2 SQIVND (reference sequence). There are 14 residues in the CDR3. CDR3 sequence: CASSMRRKNTEAFF. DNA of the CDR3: TGTGCCAGTAGTATGAGGCGGAAGAACACTGAAGCTTTCTTT.

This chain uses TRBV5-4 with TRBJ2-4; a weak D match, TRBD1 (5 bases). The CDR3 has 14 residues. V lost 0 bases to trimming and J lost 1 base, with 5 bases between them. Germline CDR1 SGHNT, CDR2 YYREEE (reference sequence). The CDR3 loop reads CASSLEGAKNIQYF. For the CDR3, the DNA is TGTGCCAGCAGCTTGGAGGGGGCCAAAAACATTCAGTACTTC.

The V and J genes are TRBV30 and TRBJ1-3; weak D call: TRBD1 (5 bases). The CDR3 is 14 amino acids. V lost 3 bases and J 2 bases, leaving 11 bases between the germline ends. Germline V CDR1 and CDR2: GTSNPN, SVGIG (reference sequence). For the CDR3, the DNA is TGTGCCTGGAGGGCGGGACCGCCTGGAAACACCATATATTTT. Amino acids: CAWRAGPPGNTIYF.

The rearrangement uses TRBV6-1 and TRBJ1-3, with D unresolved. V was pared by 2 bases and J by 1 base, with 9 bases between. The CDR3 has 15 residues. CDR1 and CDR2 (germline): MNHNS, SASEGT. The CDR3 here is CASSEYAGSGNTIYF. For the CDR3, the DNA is TGTGCCAGCAGTGAATATGCAGGATCTGGAAACACCATATATTTT.

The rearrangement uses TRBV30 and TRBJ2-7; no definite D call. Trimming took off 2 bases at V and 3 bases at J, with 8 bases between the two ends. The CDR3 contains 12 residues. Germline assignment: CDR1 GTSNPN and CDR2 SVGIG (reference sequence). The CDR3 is CAWSNGDYEQYF. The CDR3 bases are TGTGCCTGGAGTAATGGGGACTACGAGCAGTACTTC.

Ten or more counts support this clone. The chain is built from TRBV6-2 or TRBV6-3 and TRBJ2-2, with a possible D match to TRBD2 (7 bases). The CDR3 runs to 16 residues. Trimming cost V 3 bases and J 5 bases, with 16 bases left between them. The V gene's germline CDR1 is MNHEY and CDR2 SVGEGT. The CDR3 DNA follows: TGTGCCAGCAGTTATCAGCCGGGGGGCCGGACCGGGGAGCTGTTTTTT. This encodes CASSYQPGGRTGELFF.

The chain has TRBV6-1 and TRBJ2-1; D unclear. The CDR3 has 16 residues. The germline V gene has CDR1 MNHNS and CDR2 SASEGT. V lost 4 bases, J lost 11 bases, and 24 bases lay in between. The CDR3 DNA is TGTGCCAGCAGTGGGGAATCACGGGTCTCACATTTGAAGCAGTTCTTC. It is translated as CASSGESRVSHLKQFF.